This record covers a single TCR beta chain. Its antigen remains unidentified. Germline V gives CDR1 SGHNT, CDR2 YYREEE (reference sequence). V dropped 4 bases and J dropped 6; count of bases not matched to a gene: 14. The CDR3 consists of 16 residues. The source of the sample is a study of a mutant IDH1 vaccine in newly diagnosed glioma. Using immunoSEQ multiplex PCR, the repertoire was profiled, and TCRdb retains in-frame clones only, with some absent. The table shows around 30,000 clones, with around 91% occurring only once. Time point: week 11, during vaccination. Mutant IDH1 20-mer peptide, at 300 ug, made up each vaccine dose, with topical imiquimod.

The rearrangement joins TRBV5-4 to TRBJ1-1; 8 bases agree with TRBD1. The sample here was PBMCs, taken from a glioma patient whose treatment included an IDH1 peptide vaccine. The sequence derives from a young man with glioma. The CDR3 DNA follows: TGTGCCAGCAGCCCTGGTGGACAGGGAGGTGGGGCTGAAGCTTTCTTT. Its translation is CASSPGGQGGGAEAFF.